This TCR beta chain is from a study of blood T cell repertoires in COVID-19. TCRdb's table, derived via immunoSEQ multiplex PCR, lists solely in-frame clones and lacks some. The table shows fewer than 200,000 clones, with under 90% occurring only once. Participants spanned ages roughly 18 to 95 years and resided in over 20 US areas. The origin of this receptor is a man in his fifties who had recovered from COVID-19. Sequencing was done on a sample of PBMCs or T cells enriched from blood (not recorded which).

In DNA form, the CDR3 reads TGTGCCAGCAGTGAACAGGGGACCTATGGCTACACCTTC. Amino acid sequence: CASSEQGTYGYTF. V and J are TRBV6-1 and TRBJ1-2, with a weak D call TRBD1 (6 bases). The CDR3 spans 13 residues. V dropped 2 bases and J dropped 4 bases, with 8 bases sitting between them. Germline CDR1 MNHNS, CDR2 SASEGT.